One and the same sample provided the 20 T cell receptor beta chains below, sequenced in a study of cytomegalovirus exposure and HLA in healthy donors. Assay used: immunoSEQ multiplex PCR; TCRdb lists only in-frame clones, some missing. The table lists about 280,000 clones, 85% to 90% of them singletons, with approximately 0.9% in the top ten. Input material: PBMCs. These receptors came from a woman aged 18-29 years in good health and CMV-seronegative.

The chain uses TRBV6-5 and TRBJ2-1; perhaps TRBD2 as D (6 bases). V lost 5 bases, J lost 9 bases, and 11 bases lay in between. CDR3 length: 12 amino acids. The germline gives CDR1 MNHEY, CDR2 SVGAGI. The CDR3 spells CASSPTGVEQFF. The CDR3 DNA follows: TGTGCCAGCAGTCCGACGGGAGTTGAGCAGTTCTTC.

The chain employs TRBV28 and TRBJ2-3; 9 nucleotides agree with TRBD2. Germline CDR1 and CDR2: MDHEN and SYDVKM. The ends lost 1 base at V and 4 bases at J; junction bases unmatched: 15. The CDR3 is 19 residues long. The CDR3: CASSLSTLLPGLAPDTQYF. The CDR3 DNA reads TGTGCCAGCAGTTTATCTACCCTGCTTCCGGGACTAGCTCCAGATACGCAGTATTTT.

This chain uses TRBV6-6 with TRBJ2-7; D remains ambiguous. This CDR3 has 15 amino acids. Germline V gene lookup returns CDR1 MNHNY and CDR2 SVGAGI (reference sequence). Trimming pared 4 bases from V and 0 bases from J, leaving 13 bases between. CDR3 coding DNA: TGTGCCAGCAGTTCCGCAGACTGGAGCTCCTACGAGCAGTACTTC. Translated: CASSSADWSSYEQYF.

The chain combines TRBV28 with TRBJ1-4; no clear D. Germline CDR1 MDHEN, CDR2 SYDVKM. The V and J ends lost 5 bases and 8 bases respectively, with 18 bases between them. CDR3 length equals 15 residues. In DNA, the CDR3 is TGTGCCAGCAGTCCCATCCGGGCGGGTAGCGAAAAACTGTTTTTT. Translation: CASSPIRAGSEKLFF.

This clone is a singleton in its sample. The genes are TRBV4-3 and TRBJ2-1; 10 bases line up with TRBD1. J lost 7 bases, V lost 1 base, and 16 bases had no gene match. The germline V gene has CDR1 LGHNA and CDR2 YSLEER. The CDR3 spans 19 residues. CDR3 sequence: CASSQVLQAGTGVLNEQFF. In nucleotides, the CDR3 is TGCGCCAGCAGCCAAGTTCTCCAAGCCGGGACAGGGGTCCTGAATGAGCAGTTCTTC.

J is TRBJ2-7 and V is TRBV4-2; 7 positions agree with TRBD2. Unmatched junction bases numbered 6, after V lost 0 bases and J lost 4 bases. The CDR3 totals 15 residues. Germline V gene sequence: CDR1 LGHNA, CDR2 YNFKEQ. The CDR3 loop is CASSQEVGRTYEQYF. The DNA of the CDR3 is TGTGCCAGCAGCCAAGAAGTCGGGAGGACTTACGAGCAGTACTTC.

The chain uses TRBV27 and TRBJ2-3; the D gene is possibly TRBD2 (5 bases). This CDR3 has 15 amino acids. Germline CDR1 MNHEY, CDR2 SMNVEV (reference sequence). The germline V and J ends were trimmed by 0 bases and 1 base, with 8 bases remaining between them. The CDR3 here is CASSLSWTRTDTQYF. The CDR3 nucleotides read TGTGCCAGCAGTTTATCGTGGACTCGCACAGATACGCAGTATTTT.

The V and J genes are TRBV9 and TRBJ2-2; D is ambiguous. Trimming removed 4 bases at V and 4 bases at J, with 8 bases between. Germline V gene lookup returns CDR1 SGDLS and CDR2 YYNGEE. CDR3 length: 13 residues. The DNA for the CDR3 is TGTGCCAGCAGCCCTTCCCGCACCGGGGAGCTGTTTTTT. It yields the protein CASSPSRTGELFF.

Details on this clone: The sample has other DNA sequences that encode this CDR3 too. This chain connects TRBV18 to TRBJ2-7; D is possibly TRBD1 (5 bases). The CDR3 consists of 14 residues. The germline V and J ends were trimmed by 3 bases and 2 bases, with 11 bases remaining between them. Germline V gene lookup returns CDR1 KGHSH and CDR2 LQKENI. CDR3: CASSPGQGTYEQYF. Here the CDR3 DNA reads TGTGCCAGCTCACCGGGGCAGGGAACCTACGAGCAGTACTTC. Supplemented by reference TRBV18 and TRBJ2-7, the full variable domain reads NAGVMQNPRHLVRRRGQEARLRCSPMKGHSHVYWYRQLPEEGLKFMVYLQKENIIDESGMPKERFSAEFPKEGPSILRIQQVVRGDSAAYFCASSPGQGTYEQYFGPGTRLTVT.

The V call is TRBV10-2, the J call TRBJ1-6; D ambiguous. This CDR3 has 14 residues. Trimming stripped 4 bases from V and 5 bases from J, with 9 bases between. Per the germline V gene, CDR1 is WSHSY and CDR2 is SAAADI. DNA for the CDR3: TGCGCCAGCAGTGTGGCGGGAGATAATTCACCCCTCCACTTT. Its protein is CASSVAGDNSPLHF.

The gene calls are TRBV2 and TRBJ2-1; 9 bases are a match to TRBD2. Germline V gives CDR1 SNHLY, CDR2 FYNNEI. V was clipped by 8 bases and J by 4 bases; unmatched bases: 6. The CDR3 contains 14 residues. The CDR3 coding sequence is TGTGCCAGCGGGCTAGCGGGATCTTACAATGAGCAGTTCTTC. Translated: CASGLAGSYNEQFF.

Here the CDR3 DNA reads TGCAGCGTTGCATACCCGACCCAAGGGGGAACTGAAGCTTTCTTT. Protein product: CSVAYPTQGGTEAFF. The gene calls are TRBV29-1 and TRBJ1-1, with a possible D match to TRBD1 (6 bases). V lost 4 bases to trimming and J lost 5 bases, with 20 bases between them. The CDR3 loop spans 15 amino acids. Germline CDR1 SQVTM, CDR2 ANQGSEA.

The J gene is TRBJ2-7, the V gene TRBV19; unclear D gene. The CDR3 runs 15 residues. V dropped 4 bases and J dropped 5 bases, with 18 bases sitting between them. Germline V lookup: CDR1 LNHDA, CDR2 SQIVND (reference sequence). The CDR3 protein is CASSNGVTSRDEQYF. The DNA of the CDR3 is TGTGCCAGTAGTAACGGAGTGACCTCTCGGGACGAGCAGTACTTC.

The rearrangement uses TRBV6-5 and TRBJ1-4; D is unresolved. The germline V and J ends were trimmed by 8 bases and 12 bases, with 10 bases remaining between them. The CDR3 consists of 10 residues. Per the germline V gene, CDR1 is MNHEY and CDR2 is SVGAGI. CDR3 region: CASGAPQLFF. The CDR3 DNA reads TGTGCCAGCGGAGCCCCCCAACTGTTTTTT.

The J gene is TRBJ1-4, the V gene TRBV25-1; D gene ambiguous. Germline V gene data show CDR1 as MGHDK and CDR2 as SYGVNS. CDR3 length equals 12 residues. Trimming stripped 6 bases from V and 5 bases from J, with 7 bases between. CDR3 region: CASRERNEKLFF. DNA for the CDR3: TGTGCCAGCAGGGAGAGAAATGAAAAACTGTTTTTT.

The V call is TRBV10-3, the J call TRBJ1-1; perhaps TRBD1 as D (6 bases). Trimming removed 6 bases from V and 3 bases from J, with 11 bases in between. There are 13 residues in the CDR3. Per germline, CDR1 ENHRY and CDR2 SYGVKD. The CDR3 is CAISGGRYTEAFF. The CDR3 nucleotides are TGTGCCATCAGCGGGGGGCGGTACACTGAAGCTTTCTTT.

The chain joins TRBV28 to TRBJ2-7, with 10 positions matching TRBD2. This CDR3 region has 16 residues. CDR1 MDHEN and CDR2 SYDVKM come from the germline V gene. V was clipped by 1 base and J by 0 bases; unmatched bases: 3. Here the CDR3 DNA reads TGTGCCAGCAGTTTATTTAGACTAGCGGGCTCCTACGAGCAGTACTTC. As protein: CASSLFRLAGSYEQYF.

This chain uses TRBV7-2 with TRBJ2-5, with a weak D call TRBD1 (6 bases). This CDR3 spans 15 amino acids. Looked up from germline, CDR1 is SGHTA and CDR2 is FQGNSA. Trimming shortened V by 5 bases and J by 5 bases, and 18 bases separated the two germline ends. CDR3 nucleotide sequence: TGTGCCAGCAGCCCCTCCGGTTGGGGGCGGGAGACCCAGTACTTC. It is translated as CASSPSGWGRETQYF.

The chain couples TRBV9 to TRBJ2-1; TRBD2 matches at 9 bases. The length of the CDR3 is 12 residues. Trimming cost V 3 bases and J 10 bases; bases outside gene matches: 2. The germline gives CDR1 SGDLS, CDR2 YYNGEE. In DNA, the CDR3 is TGTGCCAGCAGCGATAGCGGGAGAGAGCAGTTCTTC. It is translated as CASSDSGREQFF.

The V gene is TRBV28, the J gene TRBJ2-7; TRBD1 is a possible D gene (5 bases). This CDR3 has 18 amino acids. The germline V gene has CDR1 MDHEN and CDR2 SYDVKM. Trimming stripped 1 base from V and 0 bases from J, with 19 bases between. This chain's CDR3 is CASSLLGLGQASSYEQYF. CDR3 nucleotides: TGTGCCAGCAGTTTATTAGGTTTGGGGCAGGCGAGCTCCTACGAGCAGTACTTC.